Presented here are 28 T cell receptor beta chains from one specimen sequenced in a study of T cells after yellow fever vaccination. TCRdb analysed the 5' RACE reads with MiXCR anew, one entry per CDR3 protein. The sample yields 13,000 or so distinct CDR3 sequences, roughly 4.6% seen once. The input for sequencing was PBMCs, either bulk or a sorted T-cell subset (CD4+, CD8+, memory, or dextramer-sorted; not recorded which), taken 45 days after the yellow fever booster vaccination. These receptors came from a man aged 25-45 years who received the YFV17D yellow fever vaccine.

The sample holds many counts of this clonotype. This rearrangement joins TRBV25-1 to TRBJ1-2; D not certain. The V end lost 4 bases, the J end lost 5 bases, and 20 bases lay between the germline ends. The CDR3 is made up of 16 amino acids. CDR1 and CDR2 (germline): MGHDK, SYGVNS. For the CDR3, the DNA is TGTGCCAGCAGTGTGAATAGGGAGTACAAGTTATATGGCTACACCTTC. Translating it yields CASSVNREYKLYGYTF.

This clonotype was counted many times. The gene calls are TRBV11-2 and TRBJ2-1; 11 bases line up with TRBD2. The ends lost 5 bases at V and 7 bases at J; junction bases unmatched: 7. The length of the CDR3 is 15 residues. Germline CDR1 SGHAT, CDR2 FQNNGV. The CDR3 sequence: CASSQTSGSRNEQFF. The DNA for the CDR3 is TGTGCCAGCAGCCAAACTAGCGGGAGCAGGAATGAGCAGTTCTTC. The complete variable domain, with remaining parts taken from reference TRBV11-2 and TRBJ2-1, reads EAGVAQSPRYKIIEKRQSVAFWCNPISGHATLYWYQQILGQGPKLLIQFQNNGVVDDSQLPKDRFSAERLKGVDSTLKIQPAKLEDSAVYLCASSQTSGSRNEQFFGPGTRLTVL.

This clonotype was seen ten or more times. This sequence joins TRBV6-5 and TRBJ2-1; D tentatively reads TRBD1 or TRBD2 (5 bases each). There are 15 residues in the CDR3. Trimming stripped 3 bases from V and 6 bases from J, with 15 bases between. The germline V gene has CDR1 MNHEY and CDR2 SVGAGI. This chain's CDR3 is CASSYVRSGGNEQFF. The CDR3, as DNA: TGTGCCAGCAGTTATGTGCGGAGTGGGGGCAATGAGCAGTTCTTC.

This clonotype was observed at least ten times. The chain recombines TRBV7-2 with TRBJ1-1; no reliable D call. Per germline, CDR1 SGHTA and CDR2 FQGNSA. CDR3 size: 15 residues. Trimming removed 5 bases at V and 1 base at J, with 14 bases between. This CDR3 reads CASSAQSAGNTEAFF. The CDR3 DNA is TGTGCCAGCAGCGCTCAGAGCGCAGGGAACACTGAAGCTTTCTTT.

The table lists this clonotype with many counts. This chain's CDR3 is CASSLRQASYEQYF. The CDR3 DNA follows: TGTGCCAGCAGTTTACGACAGGCGAGCTACGAGCAGTACTTC. The chain combines TRBV27 with TRBJ2-7; tentative D call: TRBD1 (6 bases). The CDR3 is 14 amino acids. Germline V CDR1 and CDR2: MNHEY, SMNVEV (reference sequence). Between the trimmed V and J ends, which lost 2 bases and 3 bases, there was a span of 11 bases.

This clonotype was recorded many times. The V gene is TRBV28, the J gene TRBJ2-3; 8 bases align to TRBD2. The length of the CDR3 is 19 residues. Germline V gives CDR1 MDHEN, CDR2 SYDVKM. The J segment lost 4 bases and the V segment lost 5 bases, leaving 20 bases of the junction unmatched. CDR3 protein: CASSQGAASGRTGADTQYF. The DNA for the CDR3 is TGTGCCAGCAGTCAAGGGGCGGCTAGCGGGCGAACTGGGGCAGATACGCAGTATTTT.

This clonotype was recorded at least ten times. The gene calls are TRBV7-2 and TRBJ2-3; no clear D. V was cut by 2 bases and J by 1 base, with 10 bases left in between. CDR3 size: 15 residues. The germline gives CDR1 SGHTA, CDR2 FQGNSA. As DNA, the CDR3 is TGTGCCAGCAGCTTACTGGCGATCGGCACAGATACGCAGTATTTT. Translating gives CASSLLAIGTDTQYF.

Many counts were recorded for this clonotype. The chain uses TRBV5-6 and TRBJ1-5; D ambiguous. The CDR3 length is 17 residues. Trimming stripped 2 bases from V and 0 bases from J, with 15 bases between. Per germline, CDR1 SGHDT and CDR2 YYEEEE. CDR3 loop: CASSFPRVDFSNQPQHF. The CDR3, as DNA: TGTGCCAGCAGCTTCCCGCGGGTGGATTTTAGCAATCAGCCCCAGCATTTT. The full variable domain, its missing parts supplied by reference TRBV5-6 and TRBJ1-5, is DAGVTQSPTHLIKTRGQQVTLRCSPKSGHDTVSWYQQALGQGPQFIFQYYEEEERQRGNFPDRFSGHQFPNYSSELNVNALLLGDSALYLCASSFPRVDFSNQPQHFGDGTRLSIL.

This clonotype occurred many times. A junction end diverges from the germline sequence, so it may reflect a read error. The J gene is TRBJ2-1, the V gene TRBV6-1; 8 bases fit TRBD2. CDR3 length: 12 residues. Germline-derived CDR1 and CDR2 are MNHNS and SASEGT. CDR3 sequence reads: CASSEASGELIF. For the CDR3, the DNA is TGTGCCAGCAGTGAAGCTAGCGGGGAGTTGATCTTC.

This clonotype was seen many times. The rearrangement uses TRBV5-1 and TRBJ2-5; 7 nucleotides match TRBD2. Germline V gives CDR1 SGHRS, CDR2 YFSETQ. The ends lost 4 bases at V and 1 base at J; junction bases unmatched: 4. The CDR3 is 14 amino acids. Written as DNA, the CDR3 is TGCGCCAGCAGCGGGGGGGGGGTCCAAGAGACCCAGTACTTC. Translated: CASSGGGVQETQYF. The full variable domain, with the rest looked up from reference TRBV5-1 and TRBJ2-5, is KAGVTQTPRYLIKTRGQQVTLSCSPISGHRSVSWYQQTPGQGLQFLFEYFSETQRNKGNFPGRFSGRQFSNSRSEMNVSTLELGDSALYLCASSGGGVQETQYFGPGTRLLVL.

As concerns this clonotype: Its ends do not fully match the called genes, so a read error is possible. In DNA form, the CDR3 reads TGTGCCCGGAGCGGCGGGACGCACATTAACTATGGCTACACCTTC. Translated: CARSGGTHINYGYTF. The genes are TRBV30 and TRBJ1-2, with a weak D call TRBD1 (5 bases). Per germline, CDR1 GTSNPN and CDR2 SVGIG (reference sequence). The CDR3 consists of 15 residues.

This clonotype has at least ten counts. V gene TRBV20-1 combines with J gene TRBJ1-1; D gene ambiguous. The CDR3 loop spans 11 amino acids. The V end lost 6 bases, the J end lost 7 bases, and 12 bases lay between the germline ends. Germline loops: CDR1 DFQATT, CDR2 SNEGSKA (reference sequence). For the CDR3, the DNA is TGCAGTGCCCGGGTGGCCGGTGAAGCTTTCTTT. It translates to CSARVAGEAFF.

At least ten counts were recorded for this clonotype. The chain uses TRBV5-5 and TRBJ1-2, with TRBD1 matching over 7 bases. CDR1 is SGHKS and CDR2 is YYEKEE in the germline V gene (reference sequence). This CDR3 is built from 12 residues. V trimming: 4 bases; J trimming: 6 bases; junction bases outside the gene matches: 3. CDR3 amino acids: CASSRDRDGYTF. The CDR3 nucleotides read TGTGCCAGCAGCCGTGACAGGGATGGCTACACCTTC.

This clonotype was recorded many times. The J gene is TRBJ1-1, the V gene TRBV24-1; D is unclear. V was cut by 4 bases and J by 6 bases, with 8 bases left in between. Germline values: CDR1 KGHDR, CDR2 SFDVKD. This CDR3 is built from 12 residues. The CDR3 spells CATSDGSAEAFF. The DNA for the CDR3 is TGTGCCACCAGTGACGGTAGTGCTGAAGCTTTCTTT.

In its sample, this clonotype was seen many times. This chain connects TRBV4-3 to TRBJ1-1; 8 bases map to TRBD1. From germline, CDR1 is LGHNA and CDR2 YSLEER. The CDR3 loop spans 16 amino acids. The V gene end was trimmed by 4 bases and the J gene end by 1 base; junction bases not matched to a gene: 8. CDR3 sequence reads: CASSPGTGRGNTEAFF. The CDR3 region has the DNA TGCGCCAGCAGCCCAGGGACAGGTAGAGGGAACACTGAAGCTTTCTTT.

This clonotype was found many times. V is TRBV20-1 and J is TRBJ2-3; D uncertain. Germline CDR1 is DFQATT and CDR2 is SNEGSKA (reference sequence). V lost 6 bases, J lost 3 bases, and 16 bases lay in between. The CDR3 consists of 14 residues. CDR3 residues: CSASLGVGTDTQYF. The DNA of the CDR3 is TGCAGTGCCAGTCTGGGCGTAGGGACAGATACGCAGTATTTT.

This clonotype was detected a few times. A much larger clone differs by one base, so this may be a read error. V usage is TRBV3-1 and J usage is TRBJ2-7; 7 bases line up with TRBD2. Unmatched junction bases numbered 21, after V lost 10 bases and J lost 3 bases. Germline assignment: CDR1 LGHDT and CDR2 YNNKEL (reference sequence). The CDR3 is 17 amino acids. The CDR3 coding sequence is TGTGCCACCAGTTTATCACTCACCGGGACTACCTTCTACGAGCAGTACTTC. It specifies CATSLSLTGTTFYEQYF.

This clonotype was seen many times. This chain links TRBV20-1 with TRBJ1-2; tentatively, D is TRBD1 (6 bases). This CDR3 region has 14 residues. Germline CDR1 is DFQATT and CDR2 is SNEGSKA (reference sequence). The V gene lost 0 bases and the J gene lost 3 bases, with 11 bases spanning the gap. The CDR3 spells CSARDDRPYYGYTF. CDR3 coding DNA: TGCAGTGCTAGAGACGACAGGCCCTACTATGGCTACACCTTC.

This clonotype was counted ten times or more. V and J are TRBV9 and TRBJ2-7; D may be TRBD2 (5 bases). V gave up 4 bases and J gave up 6 bases, with 14 bases separating them. This CDR3 has 13 residues. In germline, CDR1 is SGDLS, CDR2 YYNGEE. As DNA, the CDR3 is TGTGCCAGCAGCAAGGTACTAGTCTCCGAGCAGTACTTC. It is translated as CASSKVLVSEQYF.

There are many counts of this clonotype. CDR3 sequence (DNA): TGTGCCAGCAGCCCGGGACGTCTTCTCTACAATGAGCAGTTCTTC. Its protein product is CASSPGRLLYNEQFF. V gene TRBV5-6 combines with J gene TRBJ2-1; D is possibly TRBD1 or TRBD2 (5 bases each). The CDR3 covers 15 residues. Germline CDR1 SGHDT, CDR2 YYEEEE. V lost 4 bases to trimming and J lost 3 bases, with 14 bases between them.

The table lists this clonotype with many counts. V and J are TRBV7-2 and TRBJ2-7; 11 bases line up with TRBD1. The germline V gene has CDR1 SGHTA and CDR2 FQGNSA. There are 16 residues in the CDR3. The ends lost 5 bases at V and 2 bases at J; junction bases unmatched: 8. CDR3 protein: CASSEAGTGGAYEQYF. In nucleotides, the CDR3 is TGTGCCAGCAGCGAAGCCGGGACAGGGGGTGCCTACGAGCAGTACTTC.

This clonotype was found many times. The chain employs TRBV13 and TRBJ2-1; D perhaps matches TRBD2 (5 bases). Trimming left V 3 bases short and J 0 bases short, with 6 bases between. CDR3 length equals 14 residues. Germline V gene data show CDR1 as PRHDT and CDR2 as FYEKMQ (reference sequence). The chain's CDR3 is CASSFSVSYNEQFF. The CDR3 nucleotides read TGTGCCAGCAGCTTTAGCGTCTCCTACAATGAGCAGTTCTTC.

This clonotype was recorded at least ten times. The genes are TRBV10-1 and TRBJ2-5, with D possibly matching TRBD1 (6 bases). In germline, CDR1 is WNHNN, CDR2 SYGVQD (reference sequence). The V and J ends lost 3 bases and 4 bases respectively, with 12 bases between them. CDR3 length: 14 amino acids. The CDR3 is CASSEKQGRETQYF. For the CDR3, the DNA is TGCGCCAGCAGTGAAAAACAGGGAAGAGAGACCCAGTACTTC.

This clonotype was detected ten times or more. This chain links TRBV27 with TRBJ2-1; 7 bases are a match to TRBD2. J was trimmed by 1 base and V by 7 bases; bases with no gene match: 4. Germline CDR1 and CDR2: MNHEY and SMNVEV (reference sequence). The CDR3 extends over 14 amino acids. As DNA, the CDR3 is TGTGCCAGCAAGGTCGGGAGGTCCTACAATGAGCAGTTCTTC. It yields the protein CASKVGRSYNEQFF.

This clonotype was picked up many times. The CDR3 nucleotides are TGTGCCAGCAGCCTACAGGGGGCCTTGAGTGGCAATCAGCCCCAGCATTTT. It yields the protein CASSLQGALSGNQPQHF. The gene calls are TRBV4-2 and TRBJ1-5; the match to TRBD1 covers 9 bases. This CDR3 contains 17 residues. With V trimmed by 4 bases and J by 2 bases, 9 bases remained unmatched. The germline CDR1 and CDR2 sequences are LGHNA and YNFKEQ.

In this sample, this clonotype turned up many times. The CDR3 region has the DNA TGCGCCAGCAGCCAAGGAGTTCTCCCCAACCTAAATGAGCAGTTCTTC. Protein product: CASSQGVLPNLNEQFF. The rearrangement uses TRBV4-1 and TRBJ2-1, with unresolved D. Germline V gene sequence: CDR1 MGHRA, CDR2 YSYEKL. This CDR3 has 16 residues. The germline V and J ends were trimmed by 1 base and 7 bases, with 17 bases remaining between them.

This clonotype was seen repeatedly, ten times or more. The chain recombines TRBV12-3 or TRBV12-4 with TRBJ2-3; D is ambiguous. V was clipped by 4 bases and J by 7 bases, with 12 bases between them. The CDR3 totals 13 residues. CDR3 nucleotide sequence: TGTGCCAGCAGTTCCCCCCTAGGATATACGCAGTATTTT. This codes for CASSSPLGYTQYF.

This clonotype was detected many times. The rearrangement joins TRBV19 to TRBJ2-7, with unresolved D. This CDR3 has 13 residues. Trimming took off 3 bases at V and 4 bases at J, with 10 bases between the two ends. CDR1 and CDR2 (germline): LNHDA, SQIVND (reference sequence). The CDR3 nucleotides are TGTGCCAGTAGTATTCGATACTCATACGAGCAGTACTTC. It encodes CASSIRYSYEQYF.